One and the same sample provided the 17 T cell receptor beta chains below, sequenced in a study of read filtering for tumor transcriptome and immune sequencing. From roughly 390 ng of RNA, a library with molecular barcoded alpha/delta and beta/gamma adaptors was made. TCRdb reprocessed the reads via MiXCR and lists one record per CDR3 protein. The profile shows tens of thousands of distinct CDR3 sequences, over 11% of them singletons. The sample was a population of CD138-negative cells sorted from bone marrow. The receptors stem from a donor aged 40 or over with multiple myeloma.

This clonotype was counted ten times or more. This CDR3 is CASSQESAGGPAGELFF. CDR3 nucleotides: TGTGCCAGCAGCCAAGAATCTGCGGGAGGGCCAGCCGGGGAGCTGTTTTTT. The chain recombines TRBV14 with TRBJ2-2; TRBD2 matches at 9 bases. Germline CDR1 and CDR2: SGHDN and FVKESK. The trim removed 0 bases at V and 6 bases at J, leaving 8 bases unmatched. CDR3 length equals 17 residues.

This clonotype was counted at least ten times. The genes are TRBV7-9 and TRBJ1-5; possible D gene TRBD1, 5 bases. This CDR3 has 17 amino acids. Deletions cut 2 bases from V and 3 bases from J, with 17 bases between. In germline, CDR1 is SEHNR, CDR2 FQNEAQ (reference sequence). In nucleotides, the CDR3 is TGTGCCAGCAGCTTATGGGGCAGGGATGGTGTCAATCAGCCCCAGCATTTT. Encoded protein: CASSLWGRDGVNQPQHF.

This clonotype came up many times. The CDR3 spells CSVTGTGYINEQFF. CDR3 in DNA: TGCAGCGTGACCGGGACAGGGTATATCAATGAGCAGTTCTTC. The V call is TRBV29-1, the J call TRBJ2-1; the match to TRBD1 covers 9 bases. The CDR3 is made up of 14 amino acids. Germline CDR1 SQVTM, CDR2 ANQGSEA. The J segment lost 6 bases and the V segment lost 6 bases, leaving 9 bases of the junction unmatched.

This clonotype was counted ten times or more. The J gene is TRBJ2-2, the V gene TRBV7-2; TRBD2 matches at 10 bases. The V gene's germline CDR1 is SGHTA and CDR2 FQGNSA. V lost 4 bases and J lost 7; bases outside the gene matches: 12. The CDR3 spans 17 residues. The CDR3 bases are TGTGCCAGCAGCTCGTTACCTCTAGCGGGAGCGGGCGGGGAGCTGTTTTTT. It is translated as CASSSLPLAGAGGELFF.

This clonotype was detected ten times or more. The V and J genes are TRBV4-3 and TRBJ2-1, with 13 bases matching TRBD2. Trimming cost V 4 bases and J 4 bases; bases outside gene matches: 7. CDR3 length: 17 residues. Germline assignment: CDR1 LGHNA and CDR2 YSLEER. CDR3 sequence reads: CASSLELAGGPYNEQFF. The CDR3 DNA follows: TGCGCCAGCAGCCTTGAACTAGCGGGAGGGCCTTACAATGAGCAGTTCTTC.

The chain couples TRBV15 to TRBJ2-3, with unresolved D. Germline-derived CDR1 and CDR2 are LNHNV and YYDKDF (reference sequence). The CDR3 has 13 residues. V lost 3 bases and J lost 3, with 7 bases in between. Written as DNA, the CDR3 is TGTGCCACCAGCAGGGCAGCAACAGATACGCAGTATTTT. Translating gives CATSRAATDTQYF.

Comment on this clonotype: A much bigger clone sits one base away, suggesting this may be a read error. No conserved phenylalanine or tryptophan ends this CDR3, so it is likely a read error. The CDR3 bases are TGTGCCATCCATGCAGGGTTGGAAGCTTTCCTT. Translating it yields CAIHAGLEAFL. The gene calls are TRBV10-3 and TRBJ1-1, with D possibly TRBD1 on 5 matching bases. The V gene's germline CDR1 is ENHRY and CDR2 SYGVKD. The V and J ends lost 8 bases and 8 bases respectively, with 12 bases between them. This CDR3 spans 11 amino acids.

This clonotype showed up many times. The J gene is TRBJ1-1, the V gene TRBV14; no reliable D call. V was clipped by 5 bases and J by 0 bases, with 7 bases between them. The CDR3 covers 13 residues. The germline V gene encodes CDR1 SGHDN and CDR2 FVKESK. The CDR3 DNA is TGTGCCAGCAGCGTGAATCTGAACACTGAAGCTTTCTTT. This gives the protein CASSVNLNTEAFF.

This clonotype was seen repeatedly, ten times or more. This rearrangement joins TRBV20-1 to TRBJ2-1; D may be TRBD1 or TRBD2 (5 bases each). CDR1 and CDR2 from the germline V gene are DFQATT and SNEGSKA (reference sequence). The ends were cut back, 7 bases at V and 0 bases at J, with 22 bases in the middle. This CDR3 has 17 residues. CDR3 in DNA: TGCAGTGACCGACCGGGACCCAAAAGCAGCTCCTACAATGAGCAGTTCTTC. It encodes CSDRPGPKSSSYNEQFF.

A note on this clonotype: The CDR3 does not end in the conserved phenylalanine or tryptophan, so this is likely a read error. V and J are TRBV28 and TRBJ2-2; a weak D match, TRBD2 (5 bases). The germline V and J ends were trimmed by 2 bases and 5 bases, with 9 bases remaining between them. The CDR3 runs to 14 residues. Germline CDR1 is MDHEN and CDR2 is SYDVKM. CDR3 sequence (DNA): TGTGCCAGCAGTTTAAGCAGGACTACCGGGGAGCTGTTTTTA. Its protein product is CASSLSRTTGELFL.

The sample holds a few counts of this clonotype. Possible read error: a much larger clone is one base away. This chain links TRBV6-5 with TRBJ2-1; no firm D call. The V end lost 0 bases, the J end lost 9 bases, and 9 bases lay between the germline ends. This CDR3 is built from 13 residues. CDR1 MNHEY and CDR2 SVGAGI come from the germline V gene. The CDR3 loop is CASSYSGFSEQFF. As DNA, the CDR3 is TGTGCCAGCAGTTACTCAGGCTTTAGTGAGCAGTTCTTC.

This clonotype has a handful of counts. A read error may explain this, as a much larger clone is one base away. The chain couples TRBV29-1 to TRBJ2-4; D unresolved. The CDR3 has 11 amino acids. Per the germline V gene, CDR1 is SQVTM and CDR2 is ANQGSEA. Trimming pared 4 bases from V and 7 bases from J, leaving 8 bases between. CDR3 coding DNA: TGCAGCGTTGTTGTGAGGAACATTCAGTACTTC. Translated: CSVVVRNIQYF.

For this clonotype: A far larger clone is one nucleotide away, so this likely arose from a read error. V usage is TRBV11-1 and J usage is TRBJ1-4; no definite D call. Germline CDR1 reads SGHAT; CDR2 reads FQDESV (reference sequence). The CDR3 has 16 amino acids. The CDR3 DNA is TGTGCCAACAGCTTAAATTTGGCCGGGTCTAATGAAAAACTGTTTTTT. As protein: CANSLNLAGSNEKLFF.

The V call is TRBV5-1, the J call TRBJ2-2; D is possibly TRBD1 or TRBD2 (5 bases each). CDR3 length: 16 amino acids. The V gene lost 0 bases and the J gene lost 2 bases, with 11 bases spanning the gap. Germline V lookup: CDR1 SGHRS, CDR2 YFSETQ. The CDR3 here is CASSLVGDANTGELFF. CDR3 in DNA: TGCGCCAGCAGCTTGGTGGGGGACGCAAACACCGGGGAGCTGTTTTTT.

The chain joins TRBV18 to TRBJ2-2; D not resolved. Trimming removed 2 bases from V and 1 base from J, with 8 bases in between. The CDR3 is made up of 15 amino acids. The germline V gene encodes CDR1 KGHSH and CDR2 LQKENI. The CDR3 spells CASSPWAENTGELFF. The CDR3 nucleotides are TGTGCCAGCTCACCATGGGCAGAGAACACCGGGGAGCTGTTTTTT.

This clonotype was found many times. The V call is TRBV28, the J call TRBJ1-4; D is unclear. Germline V gene lookup returns CDR1 MDHEN and CDR2 SYDVKM. The CDR3 extends over 14 amino acids. V was pared by 3 bases and J by 0 bases, with 5 bases between. The CDR3 reads CASSFGPTNEKLFF. For the CDR3, the DNA is TGTGCCAGCAGTTTTGGCCCAACTAATGAAAAACTGTTTTTT.

Ten or more counts support this clonotype. V is TRBV20-1 and J is TRBJ2-7; no definite D call. V shed 1 base and J shed 2 bases, with 24 bases lying between them. CDR1 and CDR2 (germline): DFQATT, SNEGSKA (reference sequence). CDR3 length equals 18 residues. CDR3 in DNA: TGCAGTGCTAGAGTCTCCATGGGTCCCCCAGTGGCAACCTACGAGCAGTACTTC. It encodes CSARVSMGPPVATYEQYF.